The source of this T cell receptor beta chain is a study of regulatory dendritic cells for organ transplantation. V dropped 10 bases and J dropped 6 bases, with 13 bases sitting between them. The germline V gene has CDR1 SNHLY and CDR2 FYNNEI. CDR3 size: 12 residues. Method: immunoSEQ multiplex PCR; TCRdb's copy keeps in-frame clones and lacks some. The data contain 11,000 or so clones, approximately 70% of them singletons. The sequencing sample was made of memory CD8+ T cells from blood. As to subset: CD45RO+ memory T cells. The genes are TRBV2 and TRBJ2-1; D unclear. This sequence originates from a human donor in good health. CDR3 DNA sequence: TGTGCCACCAAATCCGGGTCCAATGAGCAGTTCTTC. Translated, it gives CATKSGSNEQFF.